This T cell receptor beta chain was profiled in a study of technical replicates of blood from a few donors (TCRdb year 2017). The CDR3 starts with the cysteine, ends with the phenylalanine, and has 16 residues. The DNA shown is the 48-base CDR3, in frame from base 1. V has 4 bases trimmed and J has 7 bases trimmed; junction bases matching no gene number 14. Looking up the germline V gene yields CDR1 SGHRS and CDR2 YFSETQ. In regard to this clone: What this receptor recognizes is not known. No qualities accompany the bases; no much larger clone lies one base away.

The library relied on the immunoSEQ multiplex PCR assay. Imported from immuneACCESS, the table was reduced by TCRdb to in-frame sequences with V and J called. These copies leave out some clones; in studies compared against another copy, an unresolved V gene accounts for under half, and the cause of the remainder is not known. The sample table holds more than 65,000 clones, of which 90% to 95% were seen once. The ten largest clones capture approximately 0.27% of the sample. Recombination joined TRBV5-1 with TRBJ2-1, and TRBD2 matches 7 of the central bases. Sequencing was performed on T cells isolated from PBMCs. The clonotype was recovered from a human donor in good health. The CDR3 region reads CASSGQFAGVHNEQFF. The DNA sequence is TGCGCCAGCAGCGGCCAGTTTGCGGGAGTTCATAATGAGCAGTTCTTC.